The 4 T cell receptor beta chains below were found in one sample sequenced in a study of shared clonotypes between healthy human individuals. Naive CD8 cells, CD45RO-negative and positively selected for CCR7, excluded terminally differentiated effector memory CD45RA+ cells. TCRdb's copy holds only in-frame clones and misses some; the assay was immunoSEQ multiplex PCR. The sample lists hundreds of thousands of clones, roughly 98% seen once, with approximately 0.3% in the top ten. Sample: naive CD8+ T cells sorted from blood. Receptor source: a man aged 25-45 years in good health.

V is TRBV28 and J is TRBJ2-1, with 13 bases matching TRBD2. Per germline, CDR1 MDHEN and CDR2 SYDVKM. The V segment lost 2 bases and the J segment 8 bases; nucleotides outside the gene matches: 3. This CDR3 is built from 15 residues. Written as DNA, the CDR3 is TGTGCCAGCAGTTTAGGGACTAGCGGGAATGATGAGCAGTTCTTC. This encodes CASSLGTSGNDEQFF.

The V and J genes are TRBV6-4 and TRBJ2-3; 10 bases line up with TRBD2. The V gene's germline CDR1 is MRHNA and CDR2 SNTAGT. Trimming removed 4 bases from V and 1 base from J; junction bases left unmatched: 2. The CDR3 sequence is 15 residues long. The CDR3 nucleotides are TGTGCCAGCAGTGGAGGGACTAGCGGCACAGATACGCAGTATTTT. It yields the protein CASSGGTSGTDTQYF.

The V call is TRBV4-3, the J call TRBJ2-3; D is tentatively TRBD1 or TRBD2 (6 bases each). V lost 4 bases, J lost 0 bases, and 17 bases lay in between. CDR3 length equals 17 residues. Germline assignment: CDR1 LGHNA and CDR2 YSLEER. The CDR3 loop is CASSLGVAGTSTDTQYF. The CDR3 DNA reads as TGCGCCAGCAGCCTGGGCGTCGCGGGGACAAGCACAGATACGCAGTATTTT.

The CDR3 loop is CSVETGLAEYNEQFF. The CDR3 bases are TGCAGCGTTGAAACCGGACTAGCGGAGTACAATGAGCAGTTCTTC. The J gene is TRBJ2-1, the V gene TRBV29-1, with 10 nucleotides matching TRBD2. Germline V CDR1 and CDR2: SQVTM, ANQGSEA. The CDR3 contains 15 residues. V lost 2 bases to trimming and J lost 4 bases; unmatched junction nucleotides: 5.